The entry below describes one TCR beta chain. There is no known antigen for this receptor. Nothing much larger sits one base from this clone, and base qualities are not available. The data are from a study of blood T cell repertoires in COVID-19 (dated by TCRdb to the early 2020s). With regard to the full study: The collaborator samples originated in the United States, Italy and Spain and spanned the acute and convalescent phases of COVID-19. The sample metadata nearly always contained a de-identified subject ID, COVID-19 status, age in years and sex. A freely available public database, intended as a resource for researchers studying the immune response to SARS-CoV-2, is where the repertoires were released. The dataset comprised deeply sampled blood TCRbeta repertoires from subjects exposed to, actively infected with, or recovered from COVID-19. Where HLA class I and class II types were available, the types were taken from metadata supplied by the sample provider, not from assay-based typing. The samples were drawn from two sources: the first 160 participants of the ongoing ImmuneRACE study, and over 1,000 subjects contributed by 6 global collaborators. The material from the prospective study consisted of cDNA or gDNA derived from T cells, B-cell-depleted T cells, or PBMCs.

Collaborating institutions collected whole blood in K2EDTA tubes following their own protocols. For TCRbeta analysis, collaborator samples were shipped as frozen whole blood, as isolated PBMCs, or as DNA extracted from either sample type. The CDR3 spans 14 residues, from the cysteine through the phenylalanine. Only the CDR3 DNA stays, 42 bases, in frame from base 1. CDR1 and CDR2 were assigned from the germline V gene (reference sequence) as SGHNT and YYREEE. Trimming at the junction amounts to 5 bases on V and 4 bases on J, and the germline ends lie 13 bases apart. Overall study outcomes, separate from this receptor: The amount of clinical and demographic metadata varied by source and participant and was provided uncurated.

TCRbeta CDR3 regions were amplified from genomic DNA by means of the immunoSEQ Assay, a bias-controlled multiplex PCR. The authors' pipeline ran thus. Nucleated cell counts per sample were estimated from amplification of reference gene primers within the assay. To quantify the absolute abundance of each unique TCRbeta CDR3 rearrangement, sequence reads were collapsed and filtered. For each sample, productive Simpson clonality was calculated as the square root of Simpson's diversity index over productive rearrangements. TCRdb took over this immuneACCESS table, retaining in-frame rearrangements with V and J assigned. Such tables are incomplete; in checked studies, under half of the missing clones stem from an unresolved V gene, and the remainder is unexplained. That table supplies the V and J calls and clone size; D and trimming were determined from the DNA. The sample includes fewer than 150,000 clones, with roughly 79% observed a single time. About 2.3% of the sample is held by the ten biggest clonotypes.

The TCR sequence derives from a man aged 70-80 years with acute or convalescent COVID-19. Here the chain combines TRBV5-4 and TRBJ2-1; a tentative D call is TRBD1 (6 bases match). Sample: peripheral blood. The CDR3 protein is CASREQGLYNEQFF. The DNA sequence reads TGTGCCAGCAGAGAACAGGGCTTATACAATGAGCAGTTCTTC.